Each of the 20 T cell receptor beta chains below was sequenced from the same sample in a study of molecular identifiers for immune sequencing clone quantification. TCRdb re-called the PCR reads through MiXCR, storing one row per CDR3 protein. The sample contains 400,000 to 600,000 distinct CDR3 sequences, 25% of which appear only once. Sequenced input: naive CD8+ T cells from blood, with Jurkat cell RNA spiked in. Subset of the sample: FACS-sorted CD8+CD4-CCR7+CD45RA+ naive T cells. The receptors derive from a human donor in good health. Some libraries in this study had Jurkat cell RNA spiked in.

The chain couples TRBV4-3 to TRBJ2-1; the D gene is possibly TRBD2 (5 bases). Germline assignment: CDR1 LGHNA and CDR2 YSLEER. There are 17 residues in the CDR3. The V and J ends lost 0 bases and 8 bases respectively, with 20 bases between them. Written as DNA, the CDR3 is TGCGCCAGCAGCCAAGATCTTCAGCGGACCTTTCGAGATGAGCAGTTCTTC. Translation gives CASSQDLQRTFRDEQFF.

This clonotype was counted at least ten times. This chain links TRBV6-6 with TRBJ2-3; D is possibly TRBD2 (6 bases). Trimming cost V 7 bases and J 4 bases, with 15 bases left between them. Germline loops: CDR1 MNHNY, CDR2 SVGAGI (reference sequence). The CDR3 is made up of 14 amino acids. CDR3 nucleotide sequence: TGTGCCAGCATCGCGGGACTGCGGCCAGATACGCAGTATTTT. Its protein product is CASIAGLRPDTQYF.

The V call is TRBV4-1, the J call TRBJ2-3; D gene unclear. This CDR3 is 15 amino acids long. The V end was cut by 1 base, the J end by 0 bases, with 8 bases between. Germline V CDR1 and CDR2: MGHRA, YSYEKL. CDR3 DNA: TGCGCCAGCAGCCAAGGACCGATTAGCACAGATACGCAGTATTTT. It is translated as CASSQGPISTDTQYF.

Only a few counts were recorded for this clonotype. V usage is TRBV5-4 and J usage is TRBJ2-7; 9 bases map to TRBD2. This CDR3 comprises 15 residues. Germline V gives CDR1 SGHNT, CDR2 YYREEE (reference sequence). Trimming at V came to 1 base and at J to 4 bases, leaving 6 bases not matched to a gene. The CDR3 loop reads CASSLKGLADYEQYF. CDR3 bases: TGTGCCAGCAGCTTGAAGGGACTAGCAGATTACGAGCAGTACTTC.

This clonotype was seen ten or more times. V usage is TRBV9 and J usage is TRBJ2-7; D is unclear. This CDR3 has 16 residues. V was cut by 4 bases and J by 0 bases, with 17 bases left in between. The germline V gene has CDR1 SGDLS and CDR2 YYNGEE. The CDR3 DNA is TGTGCCAGCAGCACCAGCCCCGACTCAGTCTCCTACGAGCAGTACTTC. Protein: CASSTSPDSVSYEQYF.

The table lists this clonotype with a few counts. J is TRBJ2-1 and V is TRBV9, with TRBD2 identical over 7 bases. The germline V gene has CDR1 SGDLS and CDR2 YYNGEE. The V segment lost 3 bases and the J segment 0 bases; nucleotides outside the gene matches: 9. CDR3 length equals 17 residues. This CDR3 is CASSARGVPHSYNEQFF. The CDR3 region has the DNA TGTGCCAGCAGCGCCCGGGGGGTCCCCCACTCCTACAATGAGCAGTTCTTC.

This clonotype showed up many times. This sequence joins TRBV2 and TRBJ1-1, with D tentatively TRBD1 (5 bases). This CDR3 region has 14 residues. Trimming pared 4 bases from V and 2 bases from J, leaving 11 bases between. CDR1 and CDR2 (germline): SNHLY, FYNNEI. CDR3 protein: CASSVTQGNTEAFF. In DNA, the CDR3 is TGTGCCAGCAGTGTTACGCAGGGAAACACTGAAGCTTTCTTT.

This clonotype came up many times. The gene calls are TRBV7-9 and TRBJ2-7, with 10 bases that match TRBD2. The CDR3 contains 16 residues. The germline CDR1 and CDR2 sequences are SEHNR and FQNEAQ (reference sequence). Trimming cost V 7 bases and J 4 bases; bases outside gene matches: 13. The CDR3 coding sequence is TGTGCCAGCACCGCCGTAGGAAGCGGGGGGGCTTACGAGCAGTACTTC. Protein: CASTAVGSGGAYEQYF.

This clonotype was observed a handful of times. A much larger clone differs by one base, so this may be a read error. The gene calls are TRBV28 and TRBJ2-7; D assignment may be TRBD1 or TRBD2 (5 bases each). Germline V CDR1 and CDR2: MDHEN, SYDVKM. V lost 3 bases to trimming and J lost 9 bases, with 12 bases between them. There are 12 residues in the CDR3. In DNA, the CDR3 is TGTGCCAGCAGTTTTGGGGGTGCCGCGCAGTACTTC. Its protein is CASSFGGAAQYF.

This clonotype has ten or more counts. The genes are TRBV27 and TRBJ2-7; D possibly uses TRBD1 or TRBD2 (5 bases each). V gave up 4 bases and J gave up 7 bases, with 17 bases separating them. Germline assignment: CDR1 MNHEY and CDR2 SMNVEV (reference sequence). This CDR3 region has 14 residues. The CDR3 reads CASSSTGTPKEQYF. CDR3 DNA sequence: TGTGCCAGCAGTTCCACCGGGACGCCTAAAGAGCAGTACTTC.

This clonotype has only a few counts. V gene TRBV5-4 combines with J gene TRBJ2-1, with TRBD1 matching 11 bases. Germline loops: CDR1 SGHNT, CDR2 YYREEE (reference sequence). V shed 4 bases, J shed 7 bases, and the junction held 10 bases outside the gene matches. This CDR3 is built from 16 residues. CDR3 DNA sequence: TGTGCCAGCAGCCGTGGACTGGGACAGGGGGTAAATGAGCAGTTCTTC. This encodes CASSRGLGQGVNEQFF.

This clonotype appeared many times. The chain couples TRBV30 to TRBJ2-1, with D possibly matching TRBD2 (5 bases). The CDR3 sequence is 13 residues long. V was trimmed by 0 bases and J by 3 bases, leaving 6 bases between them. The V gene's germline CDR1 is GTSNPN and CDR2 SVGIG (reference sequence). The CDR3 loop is CAWSVLDYNEQFF. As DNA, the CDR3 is TGTGCCTGGAGTGTACTAGACTACAATGAGCAGTTCTTC.

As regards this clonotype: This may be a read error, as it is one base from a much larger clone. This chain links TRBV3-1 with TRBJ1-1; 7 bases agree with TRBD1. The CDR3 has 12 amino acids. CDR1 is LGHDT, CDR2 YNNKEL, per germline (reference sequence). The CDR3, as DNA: TGTGACAGCAGCCCTACAGGGGCGGTAGCTTTCTTT. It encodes CDSSPTGAVAFF.

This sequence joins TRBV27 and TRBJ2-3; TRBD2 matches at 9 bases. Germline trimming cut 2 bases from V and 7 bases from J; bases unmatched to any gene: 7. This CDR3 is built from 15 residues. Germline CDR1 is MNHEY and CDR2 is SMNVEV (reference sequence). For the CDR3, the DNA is TGTGCCAGCAGTTTACTCCCTAGCGGGATAAATACGCAGTATTTT. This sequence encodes CASSLLPSGINTQYF.

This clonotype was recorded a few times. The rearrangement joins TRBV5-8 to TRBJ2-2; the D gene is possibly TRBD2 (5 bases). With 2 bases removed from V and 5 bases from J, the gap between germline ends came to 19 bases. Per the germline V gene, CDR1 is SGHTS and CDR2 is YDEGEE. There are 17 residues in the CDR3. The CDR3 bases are TGTGCCAGCAGCTTCCCCCGAGGGCTACTTGAGACCGGGGAGCTGTTTTTT. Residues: CASSFPRGLLETGELFF.

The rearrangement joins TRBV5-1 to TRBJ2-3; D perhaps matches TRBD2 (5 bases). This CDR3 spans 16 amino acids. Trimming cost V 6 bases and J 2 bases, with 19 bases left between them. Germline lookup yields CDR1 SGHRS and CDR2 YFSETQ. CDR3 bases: TGCGCCAGCACCCTATGGGTGGAGCGGACCACAGATACGCAGTATTTT. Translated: CASTLWVERTTDTQYF.

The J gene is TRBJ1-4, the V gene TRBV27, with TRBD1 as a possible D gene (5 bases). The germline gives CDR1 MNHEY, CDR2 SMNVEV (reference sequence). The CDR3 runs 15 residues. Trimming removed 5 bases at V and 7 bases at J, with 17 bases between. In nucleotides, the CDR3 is TGTGCCAGCAGTCCCGACGGGACGGCGGGTGAAAAACTGTTTTTT. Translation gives CASSPDGTAGEKLFF.

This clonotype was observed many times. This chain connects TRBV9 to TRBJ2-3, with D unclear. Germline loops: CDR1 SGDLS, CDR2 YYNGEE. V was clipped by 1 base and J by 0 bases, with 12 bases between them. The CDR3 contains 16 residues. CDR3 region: CASSVLTASSTDTQYF. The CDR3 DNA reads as TGTGCCAGCAGCGTATTAACGGCCTCTAGCACAGATACGCAGTATTTT.

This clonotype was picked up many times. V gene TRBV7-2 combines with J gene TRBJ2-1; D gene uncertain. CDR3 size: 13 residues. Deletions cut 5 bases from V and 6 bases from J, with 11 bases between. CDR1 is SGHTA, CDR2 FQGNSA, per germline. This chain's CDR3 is CASSQSVVNEQFF. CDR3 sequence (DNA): TGTGCCAGCAGCCAATCGGTGGTCAATGAGCAGTTCTTC.

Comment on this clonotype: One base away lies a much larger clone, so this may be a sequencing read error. The CDR3 sequence: CASSPSGTRPDTQYF. For the CDR3, the DNA is TGCGCCAGCAGCCCCTCCGGGACCCGCCCAGATACGCAGTATTTT. This chain links TRBV5-1 with TRBJ2-3; D may correspond to TRBD1 or TRBD2 (5 bases each). The germline V gene has CDR1 SGHRS and CDR2 YFSETQ. Trimming removed 4 bases from V and 4 bases from J, with 16 bases in between. This CDR3 comprises 15 residues.